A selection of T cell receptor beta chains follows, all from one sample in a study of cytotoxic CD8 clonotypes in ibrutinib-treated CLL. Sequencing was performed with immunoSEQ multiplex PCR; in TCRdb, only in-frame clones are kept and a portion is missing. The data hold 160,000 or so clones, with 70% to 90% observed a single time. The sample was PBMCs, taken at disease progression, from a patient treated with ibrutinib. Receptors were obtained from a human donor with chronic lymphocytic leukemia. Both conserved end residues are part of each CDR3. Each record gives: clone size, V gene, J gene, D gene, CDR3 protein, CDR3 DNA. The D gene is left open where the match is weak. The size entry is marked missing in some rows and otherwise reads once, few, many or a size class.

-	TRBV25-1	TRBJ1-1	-	CASSEFGGRLRAFF	TGTGCCAGCAGTGAATTTGGGGGGCGCTTAAGGGCTTTCTTT
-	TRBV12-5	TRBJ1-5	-	CASGPESGGQPQHF	TGTGCTAGTGGTCCCGAGTCGGGTGGACAGCCCCAGCATTTT
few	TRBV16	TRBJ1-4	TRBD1	CASSQLEDRVNEKLFF	TGTGCCAGCAGCCAATTGGAAGACAGGGTGAATGAAAAACTGTTTTTT
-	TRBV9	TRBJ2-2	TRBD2	CASSVGGRSGELFF	TGTGCCAGCAGCGTAGGCGGGAGAAGCGGGGAGCTGTTTTTT
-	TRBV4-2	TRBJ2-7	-	CASSRLMDVAYEQYF	TGTGCCAGCAGCCGCTTGATGGACGTCGCCTACGAGCAGTACTTC
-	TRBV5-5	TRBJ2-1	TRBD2	CASSFRLAGGNEQFF	TGTGCCAGCAGTTTCAGACTAGCGGGAGGCAATGAGCAGTTCTTC
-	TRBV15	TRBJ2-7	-	CATSQSLGIHEQYF	TGTGCCACCAGCCAGTCCCTCGGGATCCACGAGCAGTACTTC
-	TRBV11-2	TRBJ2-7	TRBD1	CASSPDRDFYEQYF	TGTGCCAGCAGCCCCGACAGGGATTTCTACGAGCAGTACTTC
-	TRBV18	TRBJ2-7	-	CASSRTWGDDEQYF	TGTGCCAGCTCACGAACATGGGGTGATGACGAGCAGTACTTC
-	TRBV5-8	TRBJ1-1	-	CASSPITAEAFF	TGTGCCAGCAGCCCCATAACGGCTGAAGCTTTCTTT
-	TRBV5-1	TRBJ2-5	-	CASSTRAGRPQETQYF	TGCGCCAGCAGCACGCGGGCGGGCAGACCCCAAGAGACCCAGTACTTC
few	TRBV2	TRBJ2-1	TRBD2	CASTPAGSQPGLAGDNEQFF	TGTGCCAGCACCCCAGCCGGATCCCAGCCAGGACTAGCGGGCGACAATGAGCAGTTCTTC
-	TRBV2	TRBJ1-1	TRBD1	CASRAGTANTEAFF	TGTGCCAGCAGGGCCGGGACAGCTAACACTGAAGCTTTCTTT
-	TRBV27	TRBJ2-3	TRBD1	CASSRVGRRDRRMAQYF	TGTGCCAGCAGTCGCGTAGGACGCCGGGACAGACGTATGGCGCAGTATTTT
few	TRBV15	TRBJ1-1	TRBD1	CATSRGTGATAAFF	TGTGCCACCAGCAGAGGGACAGGGGCCACCGCGGCTTTCTTT
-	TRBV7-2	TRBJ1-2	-	CASSPQGSGWLNYGYTF	TGTGCCAGCAGCCCCCAGGGTAGTGGATGGCTAAACTATGGCTACACCTTC
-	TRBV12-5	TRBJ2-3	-	CASGLNTDTQYF	TGTGCTAGTGGTTTGAATACAGATACGCAGTATTTT
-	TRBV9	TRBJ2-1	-	CASSVVTNNEQFF	TGTGCCAGCAGCGTAGTTACCAACAATGAGCAGTTCTTC
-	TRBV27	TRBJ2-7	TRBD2	CASRRSYGASGRFYEQYF	TGTGCCAGCAGGCGGAGTTACGGGGCCAGCGGGAGGTTCTACGAGCAGTACTTC
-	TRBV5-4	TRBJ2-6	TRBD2	CASSRGLAGESGANVLTF	TGTGCCAGCAGCAGGGGACTAGCGGGAGAATCTGGGGCCAACGTCCTGACTTTC
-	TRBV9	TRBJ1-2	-	CASSLSDGLGGYTF	TGTGCCAGCAGCCTCTCTGATGGGTTGGGGGGCTACACCTTC
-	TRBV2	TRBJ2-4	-	CASIRDTGGWNIQYF	TGTGCCAGCATCCGGGACACCGGCGGGTGGAACATTCAGTACTTC
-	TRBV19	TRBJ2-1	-	CASSFTRTNEQFF	TGTGCCAGTAGTTTTACCAGGACTAATGAGCAGTTCTTC
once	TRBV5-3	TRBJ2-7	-	CARTFGEHQHEQYF	TGTGCCAGAACCTTTGGTGAGCATCAGCACGAGCAGTACTTC
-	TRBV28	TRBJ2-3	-	CASSLSLAGLADTQYF	TGTGCCAGCAGTTTATCCCTAGCAGGGTTGGCAGATACGCAGTATTTT
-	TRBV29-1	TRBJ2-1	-	CSVEVFDYTSYNEQFF	TGCAGCGTTGAAGTATTCGACTACACCTCCTACAATGAGCAGTTCTTC
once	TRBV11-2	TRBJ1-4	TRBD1	CASSSDRVTNEKLFF	TGTGCCAGCAGCTCCGACAGGGTAACTAATGAAAAACTGTTTTTT
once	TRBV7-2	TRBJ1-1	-	CASSLQYRMNTEAFF	TGTGCCAGCAGCTTACAATATAGAATGAACACTGAAGCTTTCTTT
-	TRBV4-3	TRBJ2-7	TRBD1	CASSQRYFGQGASVTIQQYF	TGCGCCAGCAGCCAACGATACTTCGGGCAGGGGGCGTCTGTTACAATACAGCAGTACTTC
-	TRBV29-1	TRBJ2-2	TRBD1	CSGRTGGTNTGELFF	TGCAGCGGGAGGACAGGGGGCACGAACACCGGGGAGCTGTTTTTT
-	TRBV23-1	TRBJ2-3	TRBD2	CASSQSSGTSGFSTDTQYF	TGCGCCAGCAGTCAATCTAGCGGGACTAGCGGATTCAGCACAGATACGCAGTATTTT
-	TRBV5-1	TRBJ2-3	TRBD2	CASSFASGTAETQYF	TGCGCCAGCAGCTTTGCGAGCGGGACTGCCGAGACGCAGTATTTT
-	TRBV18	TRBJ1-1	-	CASSPQVMRGTEAFF	TGTGCCAGCTCACCACAGGTGATGCGCGGCACTGAAGCTTTCTTT
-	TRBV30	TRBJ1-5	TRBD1	CAWTGGSNQPQHF	TGTGCCTGGACAGGGGGAAGCAATCAGCCCCAGCATTTT
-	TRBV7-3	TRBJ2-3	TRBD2	CASSLSGVAGFTDTQYF	TGTGCCAGCAGCCTCTCAGGTGTAGCGGGATTCACAGATACGCAGTATTTT
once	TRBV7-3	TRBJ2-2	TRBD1	CASSLTVLTGPGELFF	TGTGCCAGCAGCTTAACGGTCCTGACAGGGCCCGGGGAGCTGTTTTTT
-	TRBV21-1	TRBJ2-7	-	CASSKGLEDRGPYEQYF	TGTGCCAGCAGCAAAGGGCTCGAGGACAGGGGACCCTACGAGCAGTACTTC
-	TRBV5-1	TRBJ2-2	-	CASSLPRSGTGELFF	TGCGCCAGCAGCTTGCCCCGTTCGGGCACCGGGGAGCTGTTTTTT
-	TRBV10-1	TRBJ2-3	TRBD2	CASSDGTSDSDTQYF	TGCGCCAGCAGTGATGGGACTAGCGATTCAGATACGCAGTATTTT
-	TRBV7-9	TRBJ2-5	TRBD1	CASSLGQQETQYF	TGTGCCAGCAGCTTGGGACAGCAAGAGACCCAGTACTTC
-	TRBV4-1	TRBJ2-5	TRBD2	CASSHPGLAKQETQYF	TGCGCCAGCAGCCACCCGGGACTAGCAAAACAAGAGACCCAGTACTTC
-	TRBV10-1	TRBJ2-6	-	CASSPNAGANVLTF	TGCGCCAGCAGCCCTAACGCCGGGGCCAACGTCCTGACTTTC